This entry concerns a single T cell receptor beta chain. The sample originates from a study of T cell changes during pregnancy in multiple sclerosis. Assay used: immunoSEQ multiplex PCR; TCRdb lists only in-frame clones, some missing. The table lists just over 90,000 clones, around 92% of them singletons. CDR1 and CDR2 (germline): MNHNS, SASEGT. V was cut by 6 bases and J by 9 bases, with 20 bases left in between. CDR3 size: 14 residues. Material: peripheral blood, obtained after pregnancy. The V gene is TRBV6-1, the J gene TRBJ1-1; D is unresolved. The receptor comes from a female donor in good health, enrolled as a control in a pregnancy study. Here the CDR3 DNA reads TGTGCCAGCAGGCGCGAGGCCGAAGTGGTCCAAGCTTTCTTT. Its translation: CASRREAEVVQAFF.